The 12 T cell receptor beta chains below were found in one sample sequenced in a study of control samples from healthy donors and cancer patients. Generated by immunoSEQ multiplex PCR, the TCRdb table keeps only in-frame clones and is missing some. The sample lists 120,000 or so clones, more than 75% seen once, with approximately 9% in the top ten. The sample taken for sequencing was blood. Receptors were obtained from a middle-aged man in good health.

This rearrangement joins TRBV11-3 to TRBJ1-4; no reliable D call. CDR3 size: 14 residues. CDR1 is SGHNT and CDR2 is YENEEA in the germline V gene. V lost 4 bases to trimming and J lost 5 bases, with 11 bases between them. The DNA for the CDR3 is TGTGCCAGCAGCTCGACTGGTGGGAATGAAAAACTGTTTTTT. Its translation is CASSSTGGNEKLFF.

The chain joins TRBV7-6 to TRBJ2-7, with TRBD2 identical over 7 bases. The CDR3 runs to 14 residues. From germline, CDR1 is SGHVS and CDR2 FNYEAQ. V was pared by 6 bases and J by 7 bases, with 12 bases of the junction left unmatched. The CDR3 coding sequence is TGTGCCAGCAGTGCCGCAGGGAGGGAGGGAGAGCAGTACTTC. This codes for CASSAAGREGEQYF.

CDR3 in DNA: TGTGCCAGCAGCTTACTAGCGGGGGGGGTAAATGAGCAGTTCTTC. Amino acid sequence: CASSLLAGGVNEQFF. The chain carries TRBV7-6 and TRBJ2-1, with TRBD2 identical over 12 bases. Germline V gene data show CDR1 as SGHVS and CDR2 as FNYEAQ. There are 15 residues in the CDR3. V was pared by 2 bases and J by 7 bases, with 3 bases of the junction left unmatched.

The genes are TRBV7-9 and TRBJ2-4, with D possibly being TRBD1 (6 bases). V was trimmed by 0 bases and J by 0 bases, leaving 12 bases between them. Germline CDR1 is SEHNR and CDR2 is FQNEAQ (reference sequence). The length of the CDR3 is 17 residues. Here the CDR3 DNA reads TGTGCCAGCAGCTTAGCCAGGGACACCTTAGCCAAAAACATTCAGTACTTC. As protein: CASSLARDTLAKNIQYF.

The rearrangement links TRBV19 to TRBJ2-5; D is possibly TRBD1 (5 bases). This CDR3 is built from 14 residues. Germline loops: CDR1 LNHDA, CDR2 SQIVND (reference sequence). V dropped 4 bases and J dropped 0 bases, with 9 bases sitting between them. The CDR3 protein is CASSRGRNQETQYF. The CDR3 DNA reads TGTGCCAGTAGTAGGGGCAGGAACCAAGAGACCCAGTACTTC.

This chain links TRBV19 with TRBJ2-2, with D perhaps assigned TRBD1 or TRBD2 (6 bases each). V dropped 8 bases and J dropped 6 bases, with 16 bases sitting between them. The germline V gene encodes CDR1 LNHDA and CDR2 SQIVND (reference sequence). The CDR3 contains 14 residues. CDR3 amino acids: CASQFLGGPGELFF. The CDR3 coding sequence is TGTGCCAGTCAGTTTCTGGGGGGCCCCGGGGAGCTGTTTTTT.

This clone appeared once. The V gene is TRBV25-1, the J gene TRBJ1-2; D may be TRBD1 (6 bases). The V end lost 3 bases, the J end lost 4 bases, and 9 bases lay between the germline ends. The germline gives CDR1 MGHDK, CDR2 SYGVNS. CDR3 length: 13 amino acids. The CDR3 coding sequence is TGTGCCAGCAGTGAGCGCAGGGGCTATGGCTACACCTTC. It specifies CASSERRGYGYTF.

This clone was observed once. V and J are TRBV6-1 and TRBJ2-3; 15 bases agree with TRBD2. The CDR3 has 20 residues. V was clipped by 0 bases and J by 3 bases; unmatched bases: 10. Germline V gene lookup returns CDR1 MNHNS and CDR2 SASEGT. In DNA, the CDR3 is TGTGCCAGCAGTGAAGCTCCACCGGGACTAGCGGGGGGAATGACAGATACGCAGTATTTT. Protein sequence: CASSEAPPGLAGGMTDTQYF.

The chain uses TRBV10-2 and TRBJ1-5; TRBD1 agrees at 7 bases. This CDR3 is built from 19 residues. Germline CDR1 and CDR2: WSHSY and SAAADI. V dropped 2 bases and J dropped 5; count of bases not matched to a gene: 18. As DNA, the CDR3 is TGCGCCAGCAGTGAGACAATACCGGACGGACTCCAGGGGGATCAGCCCCAGCATTTT. The encoded protein is CASSETIPDGLQGDQPQHF.

The CDR3 loop is CASSATGSSNQPQHF. The CDR3 DNA follows: TGTGCCAGCTCAGCGACAGGGAGTAGCAATCAGCCCCAGCATTTT. This rearrangement joins TRBV18 to TRBJ1-5; TRBD1 matches at 7 bases. The CDR3 covers 15 residues. J was trimmed by 0 bases and V by 5 bases; bases with no gene match: 4. Germline V lookup: CDR1 KGHSH, CDR2 LQKENI.

The genes are TRBV30 and TRBJ1-4; unclear D gene. The CDR3 loop spans 14 amino acids. V lost 2 bases to trimming and J lost 2 bases, with 9 bases between them. The V gene's germline CDR1 is GTSNPN and CDR2 SVGIG (reference sequence). The CDR3 region is CAWSLGRTNEKLFF. The CDR3 bases are TGTGCCTGGAGTTTGGGGAGGACTAATGAAAAACTGTTTTTT.

This sequence joins TRBV12-3 or TRBV12-4 and TRBJ2-5, with D unclear. Trimming removed 3 bases at V and 2 bases at J, with 7 bases between. The length of the CDR3 is 13 residues. In DNA, the CDR3 is TGTGCCAGCAGTTTTAAAAAGCAAGAGACCCAGTACTTC. Its protein product is CASSFKKQETQYF.